The 6 T cell receptor beta chains presented below share a single source sample, sequenced in a study of blood T cell repertoires in COVID-19. The assay was immunoSEQ multiplex PCR, and TCRdb's table has in-frame clones only and misses some. Of under 150,000 clones listed, approximately 81% are singletons. The specimen was peripheral blood. The receptor set was obtained from a human donor in a cohort sampled during active COVID-19.

The V gene is TRBV2, the J gene TRBJ1-2, with D unclear. The CDR3 extends over 12 amino acids. The germline gives CDR1 SNHLY, CDR2 FYNNEI. The V end was cut by 4 bases, the J end by 4 bases, with 7 bases between. CDR3 nucleotides: TGTGCCAGCAGTGTACAGAGCTATGGCTACACCTTC. Translating gives CASSVQSYGYTF.

The V and J genes are TRBV15 and TRBJ1-1; D possibly corresponds to TRBD1 (6 bases). Per germline, CDR1 LNHNV and CDR2 YYDKDF (reference sequence). V was shortened by 4 bases and J by 1 base, with 10 bases between the two germline ends. The CDR3 has 14 amino acids. CDR3 in DNA: TGTGCCACCAGCAACCCGACAGGGAACACTGAAGCTTTCTTT. It translates to CATSNPTGNTEAFF. Combining the CDR3 with reference TRBV15 and TRBJ1-1 gives the whole variable domain DAMVIQNPRYQVTQFGKPVTLSCSQTLNHNVMYWYQQKSSQAPKLLFHYYDKDFNNEADTPDNFQSRRPNTSFCFLDIRSPGLGDTAMYLCATSNPTGNTEAFFGQGTRLTVV.

The chain uses TRBV19 and TRBJ1-2, with 9 bases lining up with TRBD1. CDR3 length: 15 residues. Per the germline V gene, CDR1 is LNHDA and CDR2 is SQIVND (reference sequence). The ends lost 5 bases at V and 0 bases at J; junction bases unmatched: 4. CDR3 sequence reads: CASSGGQGPNYGYTF. The CDR3 bases are TGTGCCAGTAGTGGGGGACAGGGACCTAACTATGGCTACACCTTC.

V gene TRBV3-1 (or the pseudogene TRBV3-2) combines with J gene TRBJ1-5, with D unresolved. This CDR3 is built from 14 residues. Trimming took 4 bases from V and 2 from J, leaving 9 bases between them. From germline, CDR1 is LGHDT and CDR2 YNNKEL (reference sequence). CDR3 sequence reads: CASSLRERNQPQHF. In DNA form, the CDR3 reads TGTGCCAGCAGCCTTAGGGAGCGCAATCAGCCCCAGCATTTT.

DNA for the CDR3: TGTGCCAGCAGCCAAGATAGAGGTAACACTGAAGCTTTCTTT. Its protein is CASSQDRGNTEAFF. The chain has TRBV4-2 and TRBJ1-1; D is undetermined. The CDR3 is 14 amino acids. Germline assignment: CDR1 LGHNA and CDR2 YNFKEQ. Trimming removed 0 bases from V and 2 bases from J, with 7 bases in between.

This clone was seen a handful of times. This chain uses TRBV7-9 with TRBJ1-1; maybe TRBD1 (6 bases). CDR3 length: 14 residues. Trimming cost V 1 base and J 11 bases, with 17 bases left between them. Per germline, CDR1 SEHNR and CDR2 FQNEAQ (reference sequence). In nucleotides, the CDR3 is TGTGCCAGCAGCTTAGAGGGGGTCTCTATCCAGGCTTTCTTT. Protein: CASSLEGVSIQAFF.